These T cell receptor beta chains were read from a single sample in a study of T-cell reconstitution after alpha-beta-depleted transplantation in children. TCRdb itself ran the PCR reads through MiXCR, one entry per CDR3 protein. The table has approximately 630,000 distinct CDR3 sequences, 13% seen once. Sequenced material: PBMCs, taken before TCRalphabeta/CD19-depleted stem cell transplant. These receptors were collected from a girl aged 2-10 years with congenital amegakaryocytic thrombocytopenia, due to receive a stem cell transplant. Each CDR3 is given with its conserved first and last residue. The order of the fields is D gene, J gene, V gene, clone size, CDR3 protein, CDR3 DNA. D genes are given only for firm matches. Clone sizes are given selectively: once, few, many, or a class where the clone is expanded.

d_gene: NA
j_gene: TRBJ2-7
v_gene: TRBV5-5
abundance: few
CDR3aa: CASSFGRGGFEQYF
CDR3nt: TGTGCCAGCAGCTTTGGCAGGGGGGGTTTCGAGCAGTACTTC

d_gene: NA
j_gene: TRBJ2-2
v_gene: TRBV11-2
abundance: many
CDR3aa: CASSPPLLVGELFF
CDR3nt: TGTGCCAGCAGCCCGCCCCTATTAGTCGGGGAGCTGTTTTTT

d_gene: NA
j_gene: TRBJ2-5
v_gene: TRBV29-1
abundance: many
CDR3aa: CSVGATGQETQYF
CDR3nt: TGCAGCGTCGGGGCCACGGGCCAAGAGACCCAGTACTTC

d_gene: NA
j_gene: TRBJ2-1
v_gene: TRBV20-1
abundance: many
CDR3aa: CSARPIRPYNEQFF
CDR3nt: TGCAGTGCCCGTCCAATTCGACCCTACAATGAGCAGTTCTTC

d_gene: NA
j_gene: TRBJ2-5
v_gene: TRBV28
abundance: NA
CDR3aa: CASRPTHQETQYF
CDR3nt: TGTGCCAGCAGACCGACACACCAAGAGACCCAGTACTTC

d_gene: NA
j_gene: TRBJ2-2
v_gene: TRBV5-5
abundance: NA
CDR3aa: CASSLMTTGELFF
CDR3nt: TGTGCCAGCAGCTTGATGACCACCGGGGAGCTGTTTTTT

d_gene: NA
j_gene: TRBJ1-4
v_gene: TRBV5-1
abundance: many
CDR3aa: CASAVGTATNEKLFF
CDR3nt: TGCGCCAGCGCCGTCGGGACGGCAACTAATGAAAAACTGTTTTTT

d_gene: NA
j_gene: TRBJ2-5
v_gene: TRBV12-3/TRBV12-4
abundance: many
CDR3aa: CASSLTGAGLETQYF
CDR3nt: TGTGCCAGCAGTTTAACCGGTGCAGGGTTGGAGACCCAGTACTTC

d_gene: TRBD2
j_gene: TRBJ2-1
v_gene: TRBV7-2
abundance: many
CDR3aa: CASSPPGLARNNEQFF
CDR3nt: TGTGCCAGCAGCCCACCAGGACTAGCGAGGAACAATGAGCAGTTCTTC

d_gene: NA
j_gene: TRBJ2-2
v_gene: TRBV7-6
abundance: few
CDR3aa: CASSIAGGTNTGELFF
CDR3nt: TGTGCCAGCAGCATTGCTGGCGGGACGAACACCGGGGAGCTGTTTTTT

d_gene: TRBD1
j_gene: TRBJ2-7
v_gene: TRBV20-1
abundance: many
CDR3aa: CSAVRDRYYEQYF
CDR3nt: TGCAGTGCAGTCCGGGACAGATACTACGAGCAGTACTTC

d_gene: NA
j_gene: TRBJ2-2
v_gene: TRBV9
abundance: many
CDR3aa: CASSVEGDTGELFF
CDR3nt: TGTGCCAGCAGCGTAGAGGGGGACACCGGGGAGCTGTTTTTT

d_gene: NA
j_gene: TRBJ2-7
v_gene: TRBV12-3/TRBV12-4
abundance: NA
CDR3aa: CASSSSLAYEQYF
CDR3nt: TGTGCCAGCAGTTCCTCTCTCGCCTACGAGCAGTACTTC

d_gene: TRBD2
j_gene: TRBJ2-1
v_gene: TRBV7-6
abundance: few
CDR3aa: CASSPITGSGDYEQFF
CDR3nt: TGTGCCAGCAGCCCGATTACTGGTAGCGGGGACTATGAGCAGTTCTTC

d_gene: TRBD2
j_gene: TRBJ2-1
v_gene: TRBV29-1
abundance: many
CDR3aa: CSVVRRLAGDNEQFF
CDR3nt: TGCAGCGTTGTCCGCAGACTAGCGGGAGACAATGAGCAGTTCTTC

d_gene: TRBD1
j_gene: TRBJ2-5
v_gene: TRBV7-8
abundance: many
CDR3aa: CASSLAPGGRETQYF
CDR3nt: TGTGCCAGCAGCTTAGCCCCAGGGGGCCGAGAGACCCAGTACTTC

d_gene: TRBD2
j_gene: TRBJ2-3
v_gene: TRBV7-2
abundance: many
CDR3aa: CASSLVVGLEYTDTQYF
CDR3nt: TGTGCCAGCAGCTTAGTGGTGGGACTAGAGTACACAGATACGCAGTATTTT

d_gene: NA
j_gene: TRBJ2-5
v_gene: TRBV20-1
abundance: NA
CDR3aa: CSARATHLRETQYF
CDR3nt: TGCAGTGCTCGTGCGACCCACTTGAGAGAGACCCAGTACTTC

d_gene: NA
j_gene: TRBJ2-1
v_gene: TRBV20-1
abundance: many
CDR3aa: CSAKVLGSEFF
CDR3nt: TGCAGTGCTAAGGTCCTGGGATCAGAGTTCTTC

d_gene: TRBD1
j_gene: TRBJ2-7
v_gene: TRBV29-1
abundance: few
CDR3aa: CSVGQGRSYEQYF
CDR3nt: TGCAGCGTGGGACAGGGGAGGTCCTACGAGCAGTACTTC

d_gene: NA
j_gene: TRBJ1-4
v_gene: TRBV20-1
abundance: many
CDR3aa: CSAPGSTANEKLFF
CDR3nt: TGCAGTGCTCCAGGAAGTACAGCTAATGAAAAACTGTTTTTT

d_gene: NA
j_gene: TRBJ2-3
v_gene: TRBV20-1
abundance: few
CDR3aa: CSAMSPRGRTDTQYF
CDR3nt: TGCAGTGCTATGTCCCCCAGGGGACGCACAGATACGCAGTATTTT

d_gene: NA
j_gene: TRBJ1-1
v_gene: TRBV7-8
abundance: NA
CDR3aa: CASSHRPNTEAFF
CDR3nt: TGTGCCAGCAGCCATAGACCGAACACTGAAGCTTTCTTT

d_gene: NA
j_gene: TRBJ2-1
v_gene: TRBV12-3/TRBV12-4
abundance: NA
CDR3aa: CATSFPRASPFF
CDR3nt: TGTGCCACCAGTTTTCCCAGGGCTAGCCCGTTCTTC

d_gene: NA
j_gene: TRBJ2-3
v_gene: TRBV7-3
abundance: many
CDR3aa: CASSLAGTPTHRYTQYF
CDR3nt: TGTGCCAGCAGCTTAGCCGGGACTCCAACACACAGATACACGCAGTATTTT

d_gene: NA
j_gene: TRBJ2-3
v_gene: TRBV7-8
abundance: few
CDR3aa: CASSPPTVLFTDTQYF
CDR3nt: TGTGCCAGCAGCCCCCCGACTGTACTCTTCACAGATACGCAGTATTTT

d_gene: NA
j_gene: TRBJ2-1
v_gene: TRBV20-1
abundance: many
CDR3aa: CSASPPYDEQFF
CDR3nt: TGCAGTGCTAGCCCCCCGTACGATGAGCAGTTCTTC

d_gene: NA
j_gene: TRBJ2-6
v_gene: TRBV12-3/TRBV12-4
abundance: many
CDR3aa: CASTQRSSGANVLTF
CDR3nt: TGTGCCAGCACCCAACGGAGCTCTGGGGCCAACGTCCTGACTTTC

d_gene: NA
j_gene: TRBJ2-5
v_gene: TRBV6-1
abundance: many
CDR3aa: CASSKPGHKGETQYF
CDR3nt: TGTGCCAGCAGTAAACCGGGACATAAAGGAGAGACCCAGTACTTC

d_gene: TRBD2
j_gene: TRBJ2-2
v_gene: TRBV30
abundance: once
CDR3aa: CARSTIWTSGRGDTGELFF
CDR3nt: TGTGCCCGGTCCACCATCTGGACTAGCGGGAGAGGGGACACCGGGGAGCTGTTTTTT

d_gene: TRBD1
j_gene: TRBJ2-7
v_gene: TRBV27
abundance: NA
CDR3aa: CASRGQGPYEQYF
CDR3nt: TGTGCCAGCAGAGGACAGGGGCCCTACGAGCAGTACTTC

d_gene: NA
j_gene: TRBJ2-3
v_gene: TRBV7-8
abundance: many
CDR3aa: CASSSQSADTQYF
CDR3nt: TGTGCCAGCAGCTCTCAAAGTGCAGATACGCAGTATTTT

d_gene: TRBD2
j_gene: TRBJ2-1
v_gene: TRBV20-1
abundance: many
CDR3aa: CSATSGSRNEQFF
CDR3nt: TGCAGTGCGACCAGCGGGAGTCGTAATGAGCAGTTCTTC

d_gene: NA
j_gene: TRBJ2-1
v_gene: TRBV20-1
abundance: many
CDR3aa: CSARDPDPYNEQFF
CDR3nt: TGCAGTGCTAGAGATCCCGACCCCTACAATGAGCAGTTCTTC

d_gene: NA
j_gene: TRBJ2-5
v_gene: TRBV15
abundance: NA
CDR3aa: CATSNRDFQETQYF
CDR3nt: TGTGCCACCAGCAACCGGGACTTCCAAGAGACCCAGTACTTC

d_gene: TRBD2
j_gene: TRBJ2-5
v_gene: TRBV7-9
abundance: NA
CDR3aa: CASSPWTRFETQYF
CDR3nt: TGTGCCAGCAGCCCCTGGACTAGATTTGAGACCCAGTACTTC

d_gene: TRBD2
j_gene: TRBJ2-7
v_gene: TRBV4-1
abundance: many
CDR3aa: CASSHRILAESSYEQYF
CDR3nt: TGCGCCAGCAGCCACCGAATTCTAGCGGAAAGCTCCTACGAGCAGTACTTC

d_gene: TRBD1
j_gene: TRBJ2-4
v_gene: TRBV2
abundance: few
CDR3aa: CAAGRDRVGIQYF
CDR3nt: TGTGCCGCGGGCCGGGACAGGGTTGGCATTCAGTACTTC

d_gene: NA
j_gene: TRBJ2-4
v_gene: TRBV29-1
abundance: many
CDR3aa: CSAATGGVADIQYF
CDR3nt: TGCAGCGCTGCTACAGGGGGGGTTGCGGACATTCAGTACTTC

d_gene: NA
j_gene: TRBJ2-1
v_gene: TRBV19
abundance: many
CDR3aa: CASSKKYVLLVGGEQFF
CDR3nt: TGTGCCAGTAGTAAAAAGTATGTATTACTAGTAGGGGGTGAGCAGTTCTTC

d_gene: TRBD2
j_gene: TRBJ2-1
v_gene: TRBV7-9
abundance: NA
CDR3aa: CASSHTSGRMNEQFF
CDR3nt: TGTGCCAGCAGCCACACTAGCGGGAGGATGAATGAGCAGTTCTTC

d_gene: NA
j_gene: TRBJ2-3
v_gene: TRBV20-1
abundance: few
CDR3aa: CSAREDVGPNSDTQYF
CDR3nt: TGCAGTGCTAGAGAGGATGTGGGGCCCAACTCAGATACGCAGTATTTT